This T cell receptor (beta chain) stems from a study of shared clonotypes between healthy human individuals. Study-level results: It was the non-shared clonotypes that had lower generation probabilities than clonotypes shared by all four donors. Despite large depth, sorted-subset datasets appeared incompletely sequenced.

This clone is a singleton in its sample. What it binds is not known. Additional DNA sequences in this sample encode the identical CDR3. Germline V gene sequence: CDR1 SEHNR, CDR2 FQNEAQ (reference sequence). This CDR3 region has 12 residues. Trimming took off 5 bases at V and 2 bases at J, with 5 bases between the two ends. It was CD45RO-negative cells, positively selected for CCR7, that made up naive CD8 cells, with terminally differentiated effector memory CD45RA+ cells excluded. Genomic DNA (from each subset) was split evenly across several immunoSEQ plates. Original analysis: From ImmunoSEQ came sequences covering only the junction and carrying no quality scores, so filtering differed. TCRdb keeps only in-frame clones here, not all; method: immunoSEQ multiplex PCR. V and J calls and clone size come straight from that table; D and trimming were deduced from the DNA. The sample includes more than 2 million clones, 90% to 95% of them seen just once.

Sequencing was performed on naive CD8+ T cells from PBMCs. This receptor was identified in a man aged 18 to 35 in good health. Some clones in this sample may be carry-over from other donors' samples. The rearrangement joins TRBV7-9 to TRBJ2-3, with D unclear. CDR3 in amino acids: CASSLATDTQYF. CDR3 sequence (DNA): TGTGCCAGCAGCCTCGCCACAGATACGCAGTATTTT.